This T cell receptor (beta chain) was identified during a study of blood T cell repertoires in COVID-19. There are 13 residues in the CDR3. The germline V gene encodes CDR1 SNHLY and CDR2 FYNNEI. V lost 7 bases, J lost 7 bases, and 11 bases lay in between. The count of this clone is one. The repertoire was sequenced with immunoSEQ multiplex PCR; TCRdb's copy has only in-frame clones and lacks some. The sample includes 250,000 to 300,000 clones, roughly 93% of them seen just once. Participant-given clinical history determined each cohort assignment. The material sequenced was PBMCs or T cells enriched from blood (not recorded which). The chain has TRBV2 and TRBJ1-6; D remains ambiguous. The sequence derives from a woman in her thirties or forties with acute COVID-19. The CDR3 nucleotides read TGTGCCAGCACCGGGTTCCCGAATTCACCCCTCCACTTT. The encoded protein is CASTGFPNSPLHF.